This TCR beta chain is drawn from a study of blood T cell repertoires in COVID-19. Study-wide background: PBMCs, B-cell-depleted T cells, or T cells were the source of the cDNA or gDNA that made up the material.

CDR1 LGHNA and CDR2 YSLEER come from the germline V gene. Trimming removed 1 base at V and 2 bases at J, with 12 bases between. This CDR3 has 17 amino acids. Original processing notes: Cell counts per sample came from amplifying reference gene primers. Profiling relied on immunoSEQ multiplex PCR, and the TCRdb table lists in-frame clones only, not all of them. V, J and clone size are those of that table, while D and trimming were read from the DNA. The sample records around 380,000 clones, around 87% being singletons. Sequenced material: PBMCs or T cells enriched from blood (not recorded which). V is TRBV4-3 and J is TRBJ1-6; TRBD1 is a possible D gene (5 bases). The TCR comes from a man between 25 and 39 years old who had recovered from COVID-19. CDR3 DNA: TGCGCCAGCAGCCAAGTCTGGGGGGACCCCTATAATTCACCCCTCCACTTT. Translating it yields CASSQVWGDPYNSPLHF.